A single sample is the source of the 14 T cell receptor beta chains below, sequenced in a study of beta chain features in type 1 diabetes. Study observations and caveats: Patients with Type 1 diabetes showed moderately but significantly shorter TCRB CDR3s in all four CD4+ subsets.

Expressed TCRB transcripts were sequenced, since all the RNA that had been isolated was reverse transcribed. The assay was immunoSEQ multiplex PCR, and TCRdb's table has in-frame clones only and misses some. Among roughly 140,000 clones listed, 10% to 13% were seen once. Their recognized antigens are unknown. Sequenced sample: central memory CD4+ T cells from blood. These receptors all stem from a man aged 25-45 years with type 1 diabetes.

This clone has more than one count but fewer than ten. The chain is built from TRBV19 and TRBJ2-1, with 9 bases fitting TRBD1. Germline assignment: CDR1 LNHDA and CDR2 SQIVND (reference sequence). The junction had 4 bases not matched to a gene; V was cut back by 3 bases and J by 4 bases. There are 15 residues in the CDR3. For the CDR3, the DNA is TGTGCCAGTAGTATCGCGGGACAGGGATACAATGAGCAGTTCTTC. It is translated as CASSIAGQGYNEQFF. The full variable domain, completed using reference TRBV19 and TRBJ2-1, is DGGITQSPKYLFRKEGQNVTLSCEQNLNHDAMYWYRQDPGQGLRLIYYSQIVNDFQKGDIAEGYSVSREKKESFPLTVTSAQKNPTAFYLCASSIAGQGYNEQFFGPGTRLTVL.

The chain couples TRBV14 to TRBJ1-2, with TRBD1 as a possible D gene (5 bases). The length of the CDR3 is 15 residues. CDR1 and CDR2 from the germline V gene are SGHDN and FVKESK. Trimming took 6 bases from V and 6 from J, leaving 20 bases between them. CDR3 sequence reads: CASSRIGGTVDGYTF. The DNA for the CDR3 is TGTGCCAGCAGTCGGATCGGCGGGACGGTCGATGGCTACACCTTC.

This clone was counted only a few times. The V and J genes are TRBV7-3 and TRBJ2-1, with 7 bases lining up with TRBD2. Looked up from germline, CDR1 is SGHTA and CDR2 is FQGTGA. This CDR3 region has 12 residues. Trimming cost V 6 bases and J 10 bases; bases outside gene matches: 6. The CDR3: CASSSPSGEQFF. The CDR3 DNA sequence: TGTGCCAGCAGTTCACCTAGCGGCGAGCAGTTCTTC.

The V call is TRBV7-2, the J call TRBJ2-1; 9 nucleotides line up with TRBD1. CDR1 is SGHTA, CDR2 FQGNSA, per germline. This CDR3 spans 13 amino acids. The V gene end was trimmed by 1 base and the J gene end by 9 bases; junction bases not matched to a gene: 1. CDR3: CASSLGQGGEQFF. CDR3 DNA sequence: TGTGCCAGCAGCTTAGGACAGGGGGGTGAGCAGTTCTTC.

This clone was seen more than once but under ten times. The rearrangement joins TRBV13 to TRBJ1-1, with 8 bases aligning to TRBD1. The CDR3 is made up of 13 amino acids. After removal of 3 bases from V and 11 bases from J, the junction contained 8 bases not matched to a gene. The germline V gene encodes CDR1 PRHDT and CDR2 FYEKMQ (reference sequence). CDR3: CASSFEDRGRAFF. In nucleotides, the CDR3 is TGTGCCAGCAGCTTTGAAGACAGGGGTCGGGCTTTCTTT.

The chain carries TRBV7-2 and TRBJ1-1; D ambiguous. This CDR3 region has 13 residues. V was trimmed by 3 bases and J by 3 bases, leaving 8 bases between them. Germline values: CDR1 SGHTA, CDR2 FQGNSA. This chain's CDR3 is CASSLEVDTEAFF. The CDR3 nucleotides are TGTGCCAGCAGCTTGGAGGTCGACACTGAAGCTTTCTTT.

The rearrangement links TRBV9 to TRBJ2-1; TRBD2 matches 11 bases. The CDR3 runs to 16 residues. J gave up 3 bases and V 3 bases, and 5 bases lay outside the gene matches. CDR1 and CDR2 (germline): SGDLS, YYNGEE. CDR3 in DNA: TGTGCCAGCAGCGCCCAAGGGACTAGCGGCTACAATGAGCAGTTCTTC. This gives the protein CASSAQGTSGYNEQFF.

The rearrangement uses TRBV2 and TRBJ1-5; 7 positions match TRBD1. Germline V gene data show CDR1 as SNHLY and CDR2 as FYNNEI. V lost 7 bases to trimming and J lost 4 bases; unmatched junction nucleotides: 10. CDR3 length equals 15 residues. CDR3 nucleotide sequence: TGTGCCAGCACTATCAGGGACAGCTTTAATCAGCCCCAGCATTTT. The encoded protein is CASTIRDSFNQPQHF.

CDR3 sequence: CASSVAAGTGRQETQYF. The CDR3 nucleotides read TGTGCCAGCAGCGTCGCGGCCGGGACAGGACGTCAAGAGACCCAGTACTTC. The V call is TRBV4-2, the J call TRBJ2-5; TRBD1 agrees at 8 bases. Unmatched junction bases numbered 13, after V lost 5 bases and J lost 2 bases. The germline V gene has CDR1 LGHNA and CDR2 YNFKEQ. The CDR3 contains 17 residues.

This clone occurred many times. The chain carries TRBV4-3 and TRBJ2-3, with TRBD2 matching over 9 bases. Germline CDR1 LGHNA, CDR2 YSLEER. This CDR3 region has 16 residues. Trimming at V came to 4 bases and at J to 0 bases, leaving 5 bases not matched to a gene. CDR3 residues: CASSRRGLASTDTQYF. CDR3 DNA sequence: TGCGCCAGCAGCCGCCGGGGACTAGCTAGCACAGATACGCAGTATTTT.

This clone was detected only a few times. The genes are TRBV23-1 and TRBJ2-7; TRBD1 matches at 10 bases. TRBV23-1 is labeled an ORF, and its function is uncertain. V shed 2 bases and J 4 bases; nucleotides not matched to a gene: 11. The CDR3 contains 17 residues. DNA for the CDR3: TGCGCCAGCAGTCAAAGAAGCTGGACAGGGGGATCGTACGAGCAGTACTTC. Amino acid sequence: CASSQRSWTGGSYEQYF.

The chain is built from TRBV6-6 and TRBJ1-5, with TRBD1 matching 8 bases. The junction had 6 bases not matched to a gene; V was cut back by 7 bases and J by 7 bases. This CDR3 spans 13 amino acids. Germline CDR1 and CDR2: MNHNY and SVGAGI (reference sequence). In DNA form, the CDR3 reads TGTGCCAGCACCTGGACAGGGTACCAGCCCCAGCATTTT. It translates to CASTWTGYQPQHF.

This clone was seen only a few times. The V and J genes are TRBV10-3 and TRBJ2-5, with 8 bases lining up with TRBD2. V shed 8 bases and J 2 bases; nucleotides not matched to a gene: 7. Germline CDR1 reads ENHRY; CDR2 reads SYGVKD. The CDR3 covers 14 residues. Written as DNA, the CDR3 is TGTGCCATCGGTACTAGCGGACGGCAAGAGACCCAGTACTTC. It specifies CAIGTSGRQETQYF.

The CDR3 DNA reads TGTGCCTGGAAATTGGGGACTAGCGGGAGGTTTCCTGCGACAGATACGCAGTATTTT. Amino acid sequence: CAWKLGTSGRFPATDTQYF. V usage is TRBV30 and J usage is TRBJ2-3, with 15 positions matching TRBD2. V shed 4 bases, J shed 3 bases, and the junction held 14 bases outside the gene matches. CDR1 is GTSNPN, CDR2 SVGIG, per germline (reference sequence). The CDR3 contains 19 residues.